This T cell receptor (beta chain) emerged from a study of blood T cell repertoires in COVID-19. Repertoires were generated with immunoSEQ multiplex PCR, while TCRdb's copy carries only in-frame clones and drops some. The data show about 280,000 clones, over 75% seen once. In terms of age and location, participants ranged from roughly 18 to 100 years and lived in about two dozen US areas. This clonotype was obtained from a woman under 40 who had recovered from COVID-19. Sample: PBMCs or T cells enriched from blood (not recorded which).

In DNA form, the CDR3 reads TGTGCCACCAGAATGACAGGATCCTATGGCTACACCTTC. This encodes CATRMTGSYGYTF. The chain is built from TRBV19 and TRBJ1-2; the D gene is possibly TRBD1 (6 bases). The V gene's germline CDR1 is LNHDA and CDR2 SQIVND (reference sequence). The length of the CDR3 is 13 residues. V dropped 10 bases and J dropped 4 bases, with 16 bases sitting between them.